This TCR beta chain derives from a study of OX40 agonist ivuxolimab in advanced cancers. Details on this clone: The antigen is not known.

Measured with immunoSEQ multiplex PCR; TCRdb has only the in-frame clones, and not every one. The profile shows approximately 75,000 clones, about nine tenths of them singletons. Overall study findings and caveats: Blood T cells, both CD4+ and CD8+, expanded clonally by week 6 at 0.1 to 3.0 mg/kg. Low normalized T-cell clonal expansion also characterized some of the nonresponders.

Sample: CD4+ or CD8+ T cells sorted from blood, taken in a trial of the OX40 agonist ivuxolimab. The TCR comes from an adult with an advanced solid tumor such as melanoma, head and neck, liver or kidney cancer.

The CDR3 loop is CASSRAGAALELFF. DNA for the CDR3: TGTGCCAGCAGCAGAGCGGGAGCGGCCCTGGAGCTGTTTTTT. The rearrangement joins TRBV11-2 to TRBJ2-2, with 8 positions matching TRBD2. The CDR3 is made up of 14 amino acids. The junction had 9 bases not matched to a gene; V was cut back by 5 bases and J by 10 bases. Germline V CDR1 and CDR2: SGHAT, FQNNGV.